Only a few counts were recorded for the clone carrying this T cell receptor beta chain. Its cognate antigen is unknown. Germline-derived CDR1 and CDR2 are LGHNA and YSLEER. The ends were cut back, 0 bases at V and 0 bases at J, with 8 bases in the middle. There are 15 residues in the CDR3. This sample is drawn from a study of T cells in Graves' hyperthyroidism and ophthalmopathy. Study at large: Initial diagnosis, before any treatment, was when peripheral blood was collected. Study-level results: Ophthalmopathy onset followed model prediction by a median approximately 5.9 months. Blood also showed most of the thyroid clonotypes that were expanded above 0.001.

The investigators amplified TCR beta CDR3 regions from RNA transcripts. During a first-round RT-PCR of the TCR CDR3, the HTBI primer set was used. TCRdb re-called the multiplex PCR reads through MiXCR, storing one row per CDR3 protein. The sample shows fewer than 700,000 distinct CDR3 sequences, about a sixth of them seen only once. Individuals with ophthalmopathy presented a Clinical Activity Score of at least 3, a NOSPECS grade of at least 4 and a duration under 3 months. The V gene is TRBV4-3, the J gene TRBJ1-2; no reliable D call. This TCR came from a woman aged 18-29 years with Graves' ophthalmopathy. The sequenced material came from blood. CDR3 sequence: CASSQEGSPNYGYTF. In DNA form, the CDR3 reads TGCGCCAGCAGCCAAGAGGGCTCACCTAACTATGGCTACACCTTC.